This paragraph reports one TCR beta chain. Its antigen is unidentified. Germline CDR1 is SEHNR and CDR2 is FQNEAQ (reference sequence). The CDR3 extends over 14 amino acids. The V gene lost 5 bases and the J gene lost 0 bases, with 8 bases spanning the gap. The source of the sample is a study of cytomegalovirus exposure and HLA in healthy donors. Overall study findings and caveats: In a later analysis, compared with equally common non-associated chains, HLA-associated beta chains were more expanded. According to reports, the classifier identified cytomegalovirus status with high specificity and sensitivity.

Vbeta (60) and Jbeta (13) primers were used in the PCR. Per the original methods: About 10 million shared chains were among some 75 million unique TCR beta chains counted in a later analysis. Sequencing used immunoSEQ multiplex PCR; TCRdb keeps in-frame clones, though not all of them. The DNA gave D and trimming, while V, J and clone size come from that table. The sample has 120,000 or so clones; about 78% are singletons. Material for sequencing was PBMCs. The TCR comes from a man aged 25-40 years in good health and CMV-seronegative. The rearrangement uses TRBV7-9 and TRBJ1-3; D ambiguous. The CDR3 sequence is CASSQINSGNTIYF. The CDR3 DNA is TGTGCCAGCAGCCAGATAAACTCTGGAAACACCATATATTTT.